This TCR beta chain originates from a study of cytomegalovirus exposure and HLA in healthy donors. PCR used 60 Vbeta primers and 13 Jbeta primers. Measured with immunoSEQ multiplex PCR; TCRdb has only the in-frame clones, and not every one. The sample holds some 120,000 clones, roughly four fifths seen once. The CDR3 length is 15 residues. Germline V gene sequence: CDR1 SGHTA, CDR2 FQGTGA. The V end was cut by 2 bases, the J end by 2 bases, with 10 bases between. This TCR came from a man in his forties or fifties in good health and CMV-seronegative. The rearrangement links TRBV7-3 to TRBJ1-5; D remains ambiguous. Specimen: PBMCs. CDR3 amino acids: CASSLDGKGNQPQHF. The CDR3, as DNA: TGTGCCAGCAGCTTAGACGGGAAAGGCAATCAGCCCCAGCATTTT. The whole variable domain, remainder taken from reference TRBV7-3 and TRBJ1-5, is GAGVSQTPSNKVTEKGKYVELRCDPISGHTALYWYRQSLGQGPEFLIYFQGTGAADDSGLPNDRFFAVRPEGSVSTLKIQRTERGDSAVYLCASSLDGKGNQPQHFGDGTRLSIL.